These 21 T cell receptor beta chains share one sample of origin, sequenced in a study of blood T cells in healthy people across ages. It was with a sample-barcoded 5' primer and a J-beta primer mix that a second PCR of about 6 to 11 cycles was run. TCRdb analysed the 5' RACE reads with MiXCR anew, one entry per CDR3 protein. The data hold 700,000 or so distinct CDR3 sequences, with approximately 40% observed a single time. The sample consisted of blood. The source of these receptors is a man older than 75 in good health.

The chain combines TRBV7-2 with TRBJ2-1; D possibly corresponds to TRBD2 (5 bases). The CDR3 length is 16 residues. CDR1 and CDR2 (germline): SGHTA, FQGNSA. V was pared by 5 bases and J by 0 bases, with 14 bases between. The CDR3 sequence: CASSTSDGSSYNEQFF. The DNA of the CDR3 is TGTGCCAGCAGCACGTCTGATGGGAGCTCCTACAATGAGCAGTTCTTC.

This clonotype was seen a few times. The V call is TRBV20-1, the J call TRBJ2-5; 12 nucleotides align to TRBD2. The CDR3 extends over 17 amino acids. CDR1 and CDR2 (germline): DFQATT, SNEGSKA (reference sequence). V gave up 2 bases and J gave up 5 bases; unmatched junction bases: 12. The chain's CDR3 is CSARPRTSGNYRETQYF. For the CDR3, the DNA is TGCAGTGCTAGACCCCGGACTAGCGGGAATTATCGGGAGACCCAGTACTTC.

The sample holds one count of this clonotype. The chain carries TRBV2 and TRBJ2-7; D is uncertain. Germline CDR1 reads SNHLY; CDR2 reads FYNNEI. The CDR3 spans 15 residues. V was trimmed by 7 bases and J by 0 bases, leaving 16 bases between them. The CDR3 region has the DNA TGTGCCAGCACCGCCGAGGTGGGTAGCTCCTACGAGCAGTACTTC. As protein: CASTAEVGSSYEQYF.

The V call is TRBV20-1, the J call TRBJ2-7; possibly TRBD2 for D (5 bases). Germline CDR1 and CDR2: DFQATT and SNEGSKA (reference sequence). The CDR3 is made up of 15 amino acids. Trimming took 5 bases from V and 0 from J, leaving 17 bases between them. The DNA of the CDR3 is TGCAGTGCTGAATACACGGAGGTCAGCTCCTACGAGCAGTACTTC. Translation: CSAEYTEVSSYEQYF.

Remarks on this clonotype: An end of the junction does not agree with germline; a read error may underlie this. The chain uses TRBV7-6 and TRBJ1-6, with D possibly TRBD1 on 5 matching bases. This CDR3 contains 15 residues. Germline loops: CDR1 SGHVS, CDR2 FNYEAQ. CDR3 nucleotide sequence: TGTGCCGGCAGCCCCCGGGGGGGTTGGAATTCACCCCTCCACTTT. This translates into CAGSPRGGWNSPLHF. The entire variable domain, with the rest obtained from reference TRBV7-6 and TRBJ1-6, is as follows: GAGVSQSPRYKVTKRGQDVALRCDPISGHVSLYWYRQALGQGPEFLTYFNYEAQQDKSGLPNDRFSAERPEGSISTLTIQRTEQRDSAMYRCAGSPRGGWNSPLHFGNGTRLTVT.

This clonotype has ten or more counts. This rearrangement joins TRBV11-2 to TRBJ2-5; no clear D gene. Germline V gene sequence: CDR1 SGHAT, CDR2 FQNNGV. The CDR3 covers 13 residues. V shed 4 bases and J shed 0 bases, with 6 bases lying between them. CDR3 sequence reads: CASSSPNQETQYF. The CDR3 DNA sequence: TGTGCCAGCAGCTCACCGAACCAAGAGACCCAGTACTTC.

In its sample, this clonotype was seen a few times. The chain combines TRBV11-2 with TRBJ2-5; 9 nucleotides agree with TRBD1. J gave up 0 bases and V 1 base, and 3 bases lay outside the gene matches. CDR3 length: 16 residues. CDR1 and CDR2 from the germline V gene are SGHAT and FQNNGV. The CDR3 DNA follows: TGTGCCAGCAGCTTAGGGGGACAGGGCTACCAAGAGACCCAGTACTTC. Protein: CASSLGGQGYQETQYF.

The J gene is TRBJ2-1, the V gene TRBV11-2, with D possibly being TRBD2 (6 bases). CDR3 length: 15 amino acids. V lost 5 bases, J lost 4 bases, and 15 bases lay in between. The V gene's germline CDR1 is SGHAT and CDR2 FQNNGV. The CDR3 sequence is CASSALRREYNEQFF. The CDR3 DNA reads as TGTGCCAGCAGCGCACTTAGACGGGAGTACAATGAGCAGTTCTTC.

At least ten counts were recorded for this clonotype. The J gene is TRBJ2-7, the V gene TRBV20-1; 12 nucleotides line up with TRBD2. Germline assignment: CDR1 DFQATT and CDR2 SNEGSKA (reference sequence). The length of the CDR3 is 13 residues. The ends lost 6 bases at V and 2 bases at J; junction bases unmatched: 2. The CDR3 reads CSARTSGTYEQYF. Here the CDR3 DNA reads TGCAGTGCAAGGACTAGCGGGACCTACGAGCAGTACTTC.

This clonotype was seen only a few times. The J gene is TRBJ2-6, the V gene TRBV24-1, with 10 bases identical to TRBD1. CDR1 and CDR2 from the germline V gene are KGHDR and SFDVKD. V lost 2 bases and J lost 3; bases outside the gene matches: 6. This CDR3 is 18 amino acids long. CDR3 amino acids: CATSDSTTGGFGANVLTF. DNA of the CDR3: TGTGCCACCAGTGATTCCACGACAGGGGGCTTTGGGGCCAACGTCCTGACTTTC.

The table lists this clonotype with a count of one. The gene calls are TRBV11-2 and TRBJ2-1; D is undetermined. In germline, CDR1 is SGHAT, CDR2 FQNNGV. CDR3 length: 12 amino acids. The V gene lost 6 bases and the J gene lost 8 bases, with 11 bases spanning the gap. CDR3 sequence reads: CASRSTADEQFF. The CDR3 nucleotides read TGTGCCAGCAGATCAACAGCCGATGAGCAGTTCTTC.

This chain links TRBV29-1 with TRBJ2-7, with D perhaps matching TRBD2 (7 bases). The CDR3 is 14 amino acids. Trimming cost V 4 bases and J 5 bases, with 18 bases left between them. Germline V gene sequence: CDR1 SQVTM, CDR2 ANQGSEA. The CDR3 is CSVAVRGGTHEQYF. CDR3 sequence (DNA): TGCAGCGTTGCCGTGAGGGGGGGCACCCACGAGCAGTACTTC.

This clonotype showed up just a few times. V and J are TRBV29-1 and TRBJ1-1, with unresolved D. The CDR3 is 12 residues long. Trimming stripped 4 bases from V and 1 base from J, with 7 bases between. Germline CDR1 is SQVTM and CDR2 is ANQGSEA. This CDR3 reads CSVAWGNTEAFF. The CDR3 DNA sequence: TGCAGCGTTGCATGGGGGAACACTGAAGCTTTCTTT.

V is TRBV12-5 and J is TRBJ2-3; D is undetermined. The CDR3 has 14 amino acids. V lost 1 base and J 1 base, leaving 6 bases between the germline ends. Germline loops: CDR1 LGHNT, CDR2 FRNRAP. The CDR3 loop reads CASGLEAGTDTQYF. The CDR3 DNA follows: TGTGCTAGTGGTTTGGAGGCAGGCACAGATACGCAGTATTTT.

The V and J genes are TRBV20-1 and TRBJ2-1; D possibly corresponds to TRBD2 (6 bases). V lost 5 bases to trimming and J lost 0 bases, with 11 bases between them. This CDR3 spans 14 amino acids. Germline V gene data show CDR1 as DFQATT and CDR2 as SNEGSKA (reference sequence). CDR3 protein: CSASSASSYNEQFF. The CDR3 nucleotides are TGCAGTGCTTCTAGCGCCAGCTCCTACAATGAGCAGTTCTTC.

This clonotype was found a few times. This may arise from a read error, as a much more abundant clone is one base away. The V and J genes are TRBV28 and TRBJ2-5, with D uncertain. This CDR3 is built from 13 residues. Germline CDR1 and CDR2: MDHEN and SYDVKM. Between the trimmed V and J ends, which lost 5 bases and 11 bases, there was a span of 18 bases. The CDR3: CASSVGGWREQYF. CDR3 coding DNA: TGTGCCAGCAGTGTGGGCGGTTGGAGAGAGCAGTACTTC. Full variable domain (rest looked up from reference TRBV28 and TRBJ2-5): DVKVTQSSRYLVKRTGEKVFLECVQDMDHENMFWYRQDPGLGLRLIYFSYDVKMKEKGDIPEGYSVSREKKERFSLILESASTNQTSMYLCASSVGGWREQYFGPGTRLLVL.

The V call is TRBV7-2, the J call TRBJ2-7; D gene uncertain. The CDR3 has 14 residues. V was pared by 5 bases and J by 3 bases, with 14 bases between. Germline V gene sequence: CDR1 SGHTA, CDR2 FQGNSA. The CDR3 DNA is TGTGCCAGCAGCCGCCTTAGAGGCCGCTACGAGCAGTACTTC. This encodes CASSRLRGRYEQYF.

This clonotype was observed at least ten times. This chain uses TRBV6-5 with TRBJ2-5, with D tentatively TRBD1 (6 bases). Germline V gene sequence: CDR1 MNHEY, CDR2 SVGAGI. This CDR3 region has 19 residues. V lost 0 bases and J lost 8, with 28 bases in between. The CDR3 here is CASSYSRPGATIFGNTQYF. CDR3 in DNA: TGTGCCAGCAGTTACTCAAGGCCAGGGGCCACCATTTTTGGGAATACCCAGTACTTC.

This rearrangement joins TRBV30 to TRBJ1-5; maybe TRBD1 (6 bases). The CDR3 has 15 amino acids. V was trimmed by 4 bases and J by 7 bases, leaving 20 bases between them. Germline CDR1 and CDR2: GTSNPN and SVGIG (reference sequence). CDR3 DNA: TGTGCCTGGAATCCGGGACAACGGGTGGAACAGCCCCAGCATTTT. Amino acids: CAWNPGQRVEQPQHF.

The chain links TRBV11-2 to TRBJ2-3; 11 bases align to TRBD2. With V trimmed by 1 base and J by 6 bases, 9 bases remained unmatched. The CDR3 runs to 17 residues. Germline assignment: CDR1 SGHAT and CDR2 FQNNGV. CDR3 residues: CASSLGNLAGGSDTQYF. The DNA for the CDR3 is TGTGCCAGCAGCTTAGGCAATCTAGCGGGAGGTTCGGATACGCAGTATTTT.

The V call is TRBV7-2, the J call TRBJ2-1; no clear D. The germline V and J ends were trimmed by 2 bases and 4 bases, with 6 bases remaining between them. The CDR3 is 13 amino acids. The germline CDR1 and CDR2 sequences are SGHTA and FQGNSA. The CDR3: CASSLRQYNEQFF. CDR3 DNA: TGTGCCAGCAGCTTAAGGCAGTACAATGAGCAGTTCTTC.